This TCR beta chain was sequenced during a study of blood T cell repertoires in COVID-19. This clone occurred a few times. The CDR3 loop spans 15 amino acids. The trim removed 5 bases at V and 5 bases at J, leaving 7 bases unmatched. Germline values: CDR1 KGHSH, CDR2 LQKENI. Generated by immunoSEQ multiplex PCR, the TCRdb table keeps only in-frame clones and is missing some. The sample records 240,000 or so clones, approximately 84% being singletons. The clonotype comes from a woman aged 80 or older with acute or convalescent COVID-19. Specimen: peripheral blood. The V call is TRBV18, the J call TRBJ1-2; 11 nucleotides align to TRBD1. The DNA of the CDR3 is TGTGCCAGCTCAGGCGGGACAGGGGGAAGGTATGGCTACACCTTC. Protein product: CASSGGTGGRYGYTF.